What follows are 14 T cell receptor beta chains derived from one specimen sequenced in a study of blood T cell repertoires in COVID-19. The assay was immunoSEQ multiplex PCR, and TCRdb's table has in-frame clones only and misses some. The sample gives roughly 80,000 clones, approximately 80% of which show up once; 12% is in the top ten. Sequences were obtained from peripheral blood. Receptors were obtained from a human donor in a cohort sampled during active COVID-19.

This sequence joins TRBV27 and TRBJ2-7, with TRBD1 matching over 8 bases. Germline CDR1 is MNHEY and CDR2 is SMNVEV (reference sequence). J gave up 4 bases and V 6 bases, and 5 bases lay outside the gene matches. The CDR3 is 13 amino acids. DNA of the CDR3: TGTGCCAGCAGCCGGGACAGGTCTTACGAGCAGTACTTC. Amino acid sequence: CASSRDRSYEQYF.

This sequence joins TRBV5-1 and TRBJ1-2; D remains ambiguous. Trimming shortened V by 0 bases and J by 1 base, and 4 bases separated the two germline ends. Germline V gives CDR1 SGHRS, CDR2 YFSETQ. CDR3 length: 13 amino acids. The CDR3, as DNA: TGCGCCAGCAGCTTGGCGGTTAACTATGGCTACACCTTC. This gives the protein CASSLAVNYGYTF.

V is TRBV7-9 and J is TRBJ1-4, with 8 bases identical to TRBD1. Trimming took 2 bases from V and 8 from J; bases not matched to a gene: 10. There are 16 residues in the CDR3. Germline CDR1 reads SEHNR; CDR2 reads FQNEAQ (reference sequence). CDR3 bases: TGTGCCAGCAGCTTACTCATTGACAGGGGATGGGAAAAACTGTTTTTT. This encodes CASSLLIDRGWEKLFF.

The chain joins TRBV3-1 (or the pseudogene TRBV3-2) to TRBJ2-6, with a tentative D call TRBD2 (6 bases). Germline V gene lookup returns CDR1 LGHDT and CDR2 YNNKEL (reference sequence). The length of the CDR3 is 17 residues. V was cut by 1 base and J by 0 bases, with 10 bases left in between. CDR3 in amino acids: CASSQVAGLSGANVLTF. The CDR3 region has the DNA TGTGCCAGCAGCCAAGTGGCGGGGCTCTCTGGGGCCAACGTCCTGACTTTC.

This chain links TRBV30 with TRBJ1-2; 9 bases align to TRBD1. The length of the CDR3 is 14 residues. CDR1 and CDR2 from the germline V gene are GTSNPN and SVGIG (reference sequence). J was trimmed by 3 bases and V by 0 bases; bases with no gene match: 2. CDR3 DNA sequence: TGTGCCTGGAGTGTAGGACAGGGGTACTATGGCTACACCTTC. This translates into CAWSVGQGYYGYTF. The variable domain in full, with the rest retrieved from reference TRBV30 and TRBJ1-2, is SQTIHQWPATLVQPVGSPLSLECTVEGTSNPNLYWYRQAAGRGLQLLFYSVGIGQISSEVPQNLSASRPQDRQFILSSKKLLLSDSGFYLCAWSVGQGYYGYTFGSGTRLTVV.

Only one count was recorded for this clone. The CDR3 coding sequence is TGTGCCAGCAGCTTGGGCAGACAAGAGACCCAGTACTTC. This sequence encodes CASSLGRQETQYF. The chain is built from TRBV5-4 and TRBJ2-5; D call uncertain. Germline V lookup: CDR1 SGHNT, CDR2 YYREEE (reference sequence). The V gene lost 0 bases and the J gene lost 2 bases, with 5 bases spanning the gap. The CDR3 length is 13 residues.

The genes are TRBV5-1 and TRBJ2-1, with a weak D call TRBD1 (6 bases). Germline lookup yields CDR1 SGHRS and CDR2 YFSETQ. This CDR3 has 15 residues. V was pared by 4 bases and J by 5 bases, with 16 bases between. This CDR3 is CASSPTGNMDNEQFF. In nucleotides, the CDR3 is TGCGCCAGCAGCCCAACAGGGAACATGGACAATGAGCAGTTCTTC.

V gene TRBV6-5 combines with J gene TRBJ1-1; D call uncertain. Germline values: CDR1 MNHEY, CDR2 SVGAGI. The CDR3 consists of 15 residues. V was cut by 0 bases and J by 11 bases, with 19 bases left in between. This chain's CDR3 is CASSYSAGLVAWAFF. The CDR3 bases are TGTGCCAGCAGTTACTCGGCGGGTCTGGTAGCTTGGGCTTTCTTT.

V is TRBV4-1 and J is TRBJ2-7, with 9 bases that match TRBD1. V trimming: 2 bases; J trimming: 4 bases; junction bases outside the gene matches: 9. The CDR3 runs to 16 residues. Germline CDR1 MGHRA, CDR2 YSYEKL. The CDR3, as DNA: TGCGCCAGCAGCCAATTTGGGACAGGGTTAAATTACGAGCAGTACTTC. Protein: CASSQFGTGLNYEQYF.

The rearrangement joins TRBV19 to TRBJ1-3, with 11 bases that match TRBD1. V shed 9 bases, J shed 7 bases, and the junction held 8 bases outside the gene matches. CDR3 length equals 14 residues. Germline CDR1 is LNHDA and CDR2 is SQIVND (reference sequence). In nucleotides, the CDR3 is TGTGCCAGCAGACCGGGACAGGGGGGGAACACCATATATTTT. This codes for CASRPGQGGNTIYF.

This CDR3 is CSARDITTQFF. CDR3 DNA: TGCAGTGCTAGAGATATAACGACTCAGTTCTTC. The chain employs TRBV20-1 and TRBJ2-1; unclear D gene. Germline CDR1 is DFQATT and CDR2 is SNEGSKA (reference sequence). V lost 0 bases and J lost 13, with 10 bases in between. The CDR3 contains 11 residues.

V usage is TRBV27 and J usage is TRBJ2-3, with D tentatively TRBD1 (6 bases). CDR1 is MNHEY, CDR2 SMNVEV, per germline (reference sequence). CDR3 size: 16 residues. The ends were cut back, 2 bases at V and 2 bases at J, with 14 bases in the middle. The CDR3 region is CASSLDRLTNTDTQYF. CDR3 nucleotide sequence: TGTGCCAGCAGTTTAGACAGGCTAACAAACACAGATACGCAGTATTTT.

V gene TRBV3-1 (or the pseudogene TRBV3-2) combines with J gene TRBJ1-2, with TRBD1 matching 7 bases. The V gene end was trimmed by 3 bases and the J gene end by 8 bases; junction bases not matched to a gene: 3. The V gene's germline CDR1 is LGHDT and CDR2 YNNKEL (reference sequence). The CDR3 covers 12 residues. CDR3 in amino acids: CASSQGQTGYTF. CDR3 DNA sequence: TGTGCCAGCAGCCAGGGACAGACCGGCTACACCTTC.

The chain employs TRBV7-4 and TRBJ2-7; 11 bases align to TRBD2. Germline CDR1 SGHVT, CDR2 SQSDAQ. CDR3 size: 15 residues. V was pared by 5 bases and J by 1 base, with 4 bases of the junction left unmatched. CDR3 coding DNA: TGTGCCAGCAGCCAAACTAGCGGGGGATCCTACGAGCAGTACTTC. Its translation: CASSQTSGGSYEQYF.